The 21 T cell receptor beta chains in this list originate from one sample, sequenced in a study of CD8 T cells in Susac syndrome. An amount of RNA that ranged from roughly 0.45 to 1 ug was reverse transcribed with random hexamers. TCRdb re-analysed the immunoSEQ multiplex PCR reads in MiXCR, keeping a single row per CDR3 protein. The table has 140,000 to 150,000 distinct CDR3 sequences, more than 90% seen once; the top ten hold approximately 0.08%. Sequenced material: CD4+ T cells from PBMCs. These TCRs come from a human donor with Susac syndrome.

The chain is built from TRBV7-9 and TRBJ2-3; D might be TRBD1 or TRBD2, each matching 5 bases. The V end was cut by 1 base, the J end by 8 bases, with 16 bases between. Germline V CDR1 and CDR2: SEHNR, FQNEAQ (reference sequence). CDR3 size: 15 residues. CDR3 sequence reads: CASSLGGSGTATQYF. The CDR3 DNA sequence: TGTGCCAGCAGCTTAGGGGGGTCGGGGACGGCTACGCAGTATTTT.

This clonotype has just one count. The chain has TRBV4-2 and TRBJ1-2; no definite D call. The CDR3 has 12 residues. V gave up 0 bases and J gave up 6 bases, with 5 bases separating them. The germline V gene has CDR1 LGHNA and CDR2 YNFKEQ. Here the CDR3 reads CASSQDADGYTF. For the CDR3, the DNA is TGTGCCAGCAGCCAAGATGCGGATGGCTACACCTTC.

The rearrangement links TRBV3-1 to TRBJ1-6; TRBD1 matches 7 bases. The junction had 6 bases not matched to a gene; V was cut back by 0 bases and J by 10 bases. Germline V CDR1 and CDR2: LGHDT, YNNKEL (reference sequence). The length of the CDR3 is 15 residues. CDR3 residues: CASSQDPQGQSPLHF. CDR3 in DNA: TGTGCCAGCAGCCAAGACCCACAGGGGCAATCACCCCTCCACTTT.

This sequence joins TRBV14 and TRBJ1-4, with 7 positions matching TRBD1. This CDR3 has 13 residues. J gave up 10 bases and V 6 bases, and 8 bases lay outside the gene matches. The germline V gene encodes CDR1 SGHDN and CDR2 FVKESK. The CDR3 DNA follows: TGTGCCAGCAGTGGTACAGGGGTTGGAAAACTGTTTTTT. Translation: CASSGTGVGKLFF.

V gene TRBV20-1 combines with J gene TRBJ2-2; D is undetermined. The CDR3 runs to 16 residues. CDR1 DFQATT and CDR2 SNEGSKA come from the germline V gene (reference sequence). The V end lost 0 bases, the J end lost 6 bases, and 17 bases lay between the germline ends. CDR3 DNA: TGCAGTGCTAGAGATTTTGGCGGCCCTTTTGCCGGGGAGCTGTTTTTT. It yields the protein CSARDFGGPFAGELFF.

The chain has TRBV20-1 and TRBJ1-5, with 12 positions matching TRBD1. CDR1 is DFQATT and CDR2 is SNEGSKA in the germline V gene (reference sequence). After removal of 5 bases from V and 7 bases from J, the junction contained 3 bases not matched to a gene. The CDR3 contains 13 residues. The CDR3 DNA is TGCAGTGCTGGGACAGGGGGCGGCCAGCCCCAGCATTTT. Translation gives CSAGTGGGQPQHF.

The CDR3 region is CSVVWGNTGELFF. In DNA, the CDR3 is TGCAGCGTTGTCTGGGGAAACACCGGGGAGCTGTTTTTT. The chain recombines TRBV29-1 with TRBJ2-2; no clear D. The germline gives CDR1 SQVTM, CDR2 ANQGSEA. The CDR3 extends over 13 amino acids. V lost 4 bases, J lost 2 bases, and 8 bases lay in between.

J is TRBJ1-4 and V is TRBV4-1; 8 nucleotides agree with TRBD1. From germline, CDR1 is MGHRA and CDR2 YSYEKL. This CDR3 region has 14 residues. The V segment lost 4 bases and the J segment 5 bases; nucleotides outside the gene matches: 3. CDR3 nucleotide sequence: TGCGCCAGCAGCCGAGACAGGGGAAATGAAAAACTGTTTTTT. This codes for CASSRDRGNEKLFF.

The rearrangement links TRBV20-1 to TRBJ2-3, with 7 bases identical to TRBD1. Germline V CDR1 and CDR2: DFQATT, SNEGSKA (reference sequence). The CDR3 runs 16 residues. Losses at the gene ends were 4 bases for V and 2 bases for J; bases not matched to a gene: 12. The CDR3, as DNA: TGCAGTGCTAACGATAAGACAGGGATGAACACAGATACGCAGTATTTT. Translation gives CSANDKTGMNTDTQYF.

For this clonotype: One end of the junction is discordant with germline, which a read error may explain. The chain recombines TRBV29-1 with TRBJ2-1, with D perhaps matching TRBD1 (5 bases). Germline CDR1 and CDR2: SQVTM and ANQGSEA. CDR3 size: 12 residues. CDR3 region: CSVEGDYNEQFF. CDR3 DNA sequence: TGCAGCGTCGAAGGGGACTACAATGAGCAGTTCTTC.

The J gene is TRBJ2-1, the V gene TRBV5-1, with 10 nucleotides matching TRBD2. Trimming at V came to 0 bases and at J to 12 bases, leaving 12 bases not matched to a gene. This CDR3 is 16 amino acids long. Germline V gene lookup returns CDR1 SGHRS and CDR2 YFSETQ. The CDR3 reads CASSLALAGVEVGQFF. Written as DNA, the CDR3 is TGCGCCAGCAGCTTGGCCCTAGCGGGAGTCGAGGTTGGGCAGTTCTTC.

The chain is built from TRBV4-1 and TRBJ1-5; 9 bases fit TRBD1. V shed 0 bases and J 7 bases; nucleotides not matched to a gene: 4. Germline CDR1 MGHRA, CDR2 YSYEKL. The CDR3 is 15 residues long. CDR3 nucleotide sequence: TGCGCCAGCAGCCAAGATGGACAGGGGAAACAGCCCCAGCATTTT. Translated: CASSQDGQGKQPQHF.

This chain links TRBV23-1 with TRBJ2-1; unclear D gene. TRBV23-1 is an ORF for which the function is uncertain. The CDR3 has 17 residues. V lost 1 base and J 3 bases, leaving 16 bases between the germline ends. This chain's CDR3 is CASSQCIASWYYNEQFF. The CDR3 coding sequence is TGCGCCAGCAGTCAATGTATTGCGTCATGGTACTACAATGAGCAGTTCTTC.

The sample holds one count of this clonotype. The J gene is TRBJ1-5, the V gene TRBV12-3 or TRBV12-4; TRBD1 matches 7 bases. Trimming at V came to 6 bases and at J to 4 bases, leaving 6 bases not matched to a gene. The CDR3 totals 14 residues. The DNA of the CDR3 is TGTGCCAGCAGCGGGGGACAGTCTAATCAGCCCCAGCATTTT. As protein: CASSGGQSNQPQHF.

The chain combines TRBV9 with TRBJ1-1; no reliable D call. V lost 0 bases and J 0 bases, leaving 12 bases between the germline ends. CDR1 and CDR2 (germline): SGDLS, YYNGEE. The CDR3 contains 16 residues. The CDR3 DNA is TGTGCCAGCAGCGTAGACCCCTACCTGATGAACACTGAAGCTTTCTTT. This encodes CASSVDPYLMNTEAFF.

The rearrangement uses TRBV4-1 and TRBJ2-7; tentatively, D is TRBD1 (6 bases). The CDR3 runs to 12 residues. Trimming removed 1 base at V and 6 bases at J, with 7 bases between. Germline CDR1 is MGHRA and CDR2 is YSYEKL. For the CDR3, the DNA is TGCGCCAGCAGCCAAGTAGGGGGCGAGCAGTACTTC. Translating gives CASSQVGGEQYF.

The chain is built from TRBV18 and TRBJ2-2, with 8 bases lining up with TRBD1. Germline-derived CDR1 and CDR2 are KGHSH and LQKENI. CDR3 length equals 15 residues. V shed 3 bases, J shed 2 bases, and the junction held 2 bases outside the gene matches. CDR3 sequence: CASSPTGVNTGELFF. CDR3 nucleotides: TGTGCCAGCTCACCGACAGGGGTCAACACCGGGGAGCTGTTTTTT.

This chain links TRBV14 with TRBJ2-1; the D is unclear. The V and J ends lost 3 bases and 4 bases respectively, with 10 bases between them. Germline V gene data show CDR1 as SGHDN and CDR2 as FVKESK. CDR3 length: 14 amino acids. CDR3 protein: CASSHARRYNEQFF. DNA of the CDR3: TGTGCCAGCAGCCACGCGAGGCGGTACAATGAGCAGTTCTTC.

The chain links TRBV24-1 to TRBJ2-3; unclear D gene. Trimming left V 4 bases short and J 5 bases short, with 12 bases between. Looked up from germline, CDR1 is KGHDR and CDR2 is SFDVKD. This CDR3 comprises 14 residues. CDR3 in amino acids: CATSDPVGEDTQYF. CDR3 DNA sequence: TGTGCCACCAGTGACCCTGTAGGAGAAGATACGCAGTATTTT.

This clonotype was found once. The V call is TRBV9, the J call TRBJ2-1; D could derive from TRBD1 or TRBD2 (5 bases each). The germline V and J ends were trimmed by 3 bases and 10 bases, with 17 bases remaining between them. This CDR3 spans 14 amino acids. Germline lookup yields CDR1 SGDLS and CDR2 YYNGEE. Here the CDR3 DNA reads TGTGCCAGCAGCGACCGGGACCAAGGCAAGGAGCAGTTCTTC. This sequence encodes CASSDRDQGKEQFF.

This chain connects TRBV7-2 to TRBJ1-2; D uncertain. The V end was cut by 0 bases, the J end by 6 bases, with 14 bases between. This CDR3 has 15 amino acids. In germline, CDR1 is SGHTA, CDR2 FQGNSA. Here the CDR3 reads CASSLAPRRSDGYTF. CDR3 DNA sequence: TGTGCCAGCAGCTTAGCCCCTCGCCGATCCGATGGCTACACCTTC.